These 2 T cell receptor beta chains share one sample of origin, sequenced in a study of monozygotic twins with inflammatory bowel disease. Each CDR3 protein gets one entry in TCRdb, which reprocessed the 5' RACE reads and gives no DNA. The listing records over 350,000 distinct CDR3 sequences. Sequencing was carried out using blood. Receptors were obtained from a human donor with ulcerative colitis or Crohn's disease, or a healthy co-twin of an affected twin (not recorded which).

This chain connects TRBV20-1 to TRBJ1-1. Germline V gene lookup returns CDR1 DFQATT and CDR2 SNEGSKA (reference sequence). The CDR3 has 15 amino acids. CDR3 protein: CSGAGEGSLNTEAFF.

The rearrangement links TRBV12-3 or TRBV12-4 to TRBJ2-1; with no DNA, the TCRdb D assignment of TRBD1 cannot be verified. The CDR3 consists of 15 residues. The CDR3 sequence: CASSYGDSSYNEQFF.